This entry lists 16 T cell receptor beta chains sequenced from one sample in a study of shared clonotypes between healthy human individuals. Naive CD8 populations comprised CD45RO-negative cells positively selected for CCR7, excluding terminally differentiated effector memory CD45RA+ cells. Assay: immunoSEQ multiplex PCR; the TCRdb copy retains only in-frame clones and omits some. The sample lists fewer than 850,000 clones; 96% were seen once. Sequenced: naive CD8+ T cells sorted from blood. These receptors were taken from a man aged 25 to 40 in good health.

The V call is TRBV19, the J call TRBJ2-7, with 11 bases identical to TRBD2. The CDR3 has 15 residues. V lost 9 bases, J lost 5 bases, and 12 bases stayed unmatched. The germline gives CDR1 LNHDA, CDR2 SQIVND (reference sequence). The CDR3 is CASQTRSGRGHEQYF. The CDR3 region has the DNA TGTGCCAGCCAGACCCGTAGCGGGAGGGGCCACGAGCAGTACTTC.

CDR3 in amino acids: CASSQEGAIYEQFF. The CDR3 coding sequence is TGCGCCAGCAGCCAAGAGGGGGCGATCTATGAGCAGTTCTTC. The chain is built from TRBV4-1 and TRBJ2-1; the D gene is possibly TRBD1 (6 bases). V lost 0 bases and J 8 bases, leaving 11 bases between the germline ends. This CDR3 contains 14 residues. Germline V gene data show CDR1 as MGHRA and CDR2 as YSYEKL.

The rearrangement uses TRBV7-9 and TRBJ2-7, with 10 bases identical to TRBD1. The CDR3 runs 14 residues. Trimming took 5 bases from V and 4 from J; bases not matched to a gene: 5. The germline gives CDR1 SEHNR, CDR2 FQNEAQ (reference sequence). The CDR3 DNA sequence: TGTGCCAGCAGCGGACAGGGGGAGTTATACGAGCAGTACTTC. Translating gives CASSGQGELYEQYF.

This chain connects TRBV28 to TRBJ2-7, with D perhaps being TRBD1 or TRBD2 (5 bases each). Trimming shortened V by 7 bases and J by 5 bases, and 18 bases separated the two germline ends. Germline V lookup: CDR1 MDHEN, CDR2 SYDVKM. The CDR3 contains 14 residues. CDR3 protein: CASTIRGTVDEQYF. CDR3 DNA: TGTGCCAGCACCATTCGTGGGACCGTCGACGAGCAGTACTTC.

The V gene is TRBV2, the J gene TRBJ1-2; TRBD1 aligns across 9 bases. In germline, CDR1 is SNHLY, CDR2 FYNNEI. CDR3 length: 15 residues. J lost 5 bases, V lost 6 bases, and 10 bases had no gene match. The DNA for the CDR3 is TGTGCCAGCAGAACCACGGGACAGGGCCGTTATGGCTACACCTTC. It yields the protein CASRTTGQGRYGYTF.

This chain joins TRBV12-5 and TRBJ2-7; 9 nucleotides match TRBD1. The CDR3 length is 14 residues. CDR1 is LGHNT and CDR2 is FRNRAP in the germline V gene. The junction had 5 bases not matched to a gene; V was cut back by 6 bases and J by 2 bases. CDR3 sequence: CASGPRDRAYEQYF. As DNA, the CDR3 is TGTGCTAGTGGGCCCCGGGACAGGGCCTACGAGCAGTACTTC.

The rearrangement joins TRBV29-1 to TRBJ1-1, with D perhaps TRBD1 (5 bases). CDR1 and CDR2 (germline): SQVTM, ANQGSEA. V lost 6 bases and J 3 bases, leaving 20 bases between the germline ends. The CDR3 runs 15 residues. The CDR3 bases are TGCAGCGTCACCGGGGGAGAGACAGAGTACACTGAAGCTTTCTTT. Protein sequence: CSVTGGETEYTEAFF.

On this clone: At one end, the junction sequence differs from germline, possibly due to a read error. The V gene is TRBV28, the J gene TRBJ1-3; no firm D call. Germline lookup yields CDR1 MDHEN and CDR2 SYDVKM. The length of the CDR3 is 12 residues. DNA of the CDR3: TGTGCCAGCCTCACTATTGGAGACACCATATATTTT. Translation gives CASLTIGDTIYF.

The J gene is TRBJ2-3, the V gene TRBV5-1, with 15 bases lining up with TRBD2. CDR1 and CDR2 from the germline V gene are SGHRS and YFSETQ. The CDR3 length is 19 residues. J gave up 6 bases and V 0 bases, and 11 bases lay outside the gene matches. CDR3 nucleotides: TGCGCCAGCAGCTTGGAGGGACTAGCGGGAGGATTTAGCCCCGATACGCAGTATTTT. Translating it yields CASSLEGLAGGFSPDTQYF.

CDR3 in amino acids: CASSFNPSDGYTF. The CDR3 nucleotides read TGTGCCAGCAGTTTTAACCCCAGTGATGGCTACACCTTC. The J gene is TRBJ1-2, the V gene TRBV28; D gene uncertain. With 3 bases removed from V and 6 bases from J, the gap between germline ends came to 11 bases. Germline V gene lookup returns CDR1 MDHEN and CDR2 SYDVKM. There are 13 residues in the CDR3.

The chain couples TRBV7-9 to TRBJ2-1, with D maybe TRBD2 (6 bases). V lost 5 bases, J lost 6 bases, and 17 bases lay in between. From germline, CDR1 is SEHNR and CDR2 FQNEAQ (reference sequence). The CDR3 has 15 residues. CDR3: CASSNRDAGTNEQFF. The CDR3 bases are TGTGCCAGCAGCAACCGGGACGCGGGGACCAATGAGCAGTTCTTC.

This clone was recorded a few times. The chain has TRBV6-5 and TRBJ2-7; 8 bases are shared with TRBD2. Germline CDR1 reads MNHEY; CDR2 reads SVGAGI. Trimming at V came to 8 bases and at J to 3 bases, leaving 6 bases not matched to a gene. The CDR3 totals 13 residues. The DNA of the CDR3 is TGTGCCAGCGGACAGCGGGAGTTCTACGAGCAGTACTTC. Translated: CASGQREFYEQYF.

The sample holds one count of this clone. The sample holds other DNA sequences that translate to the same CDR3. The chain carries TRBV5-1 and TRBJ2-7; 9 bases fit TRBD1. The CDR3 totals 13 residues. Germline CDR1 and CDR2: SGHRS and YFSETQ. The V gene end was trimmed by 4 bases and the J gene end by 3 bases; junction bases not matched to a gene: 2. The CDR3 region has the DNA TGCGCCAGCAGCGCGGGACAGGGCTACGAGCAGTACTTC. It encodes CASSAGQGYEQYF.

Comments on this clone: One end of the junction varies from germline; a read error may be responsible. The chain has TRBV19 and TRBJ2-7, with D possibly TRBD2 on 5 matching bases. The CDR3 loop spans 13 amino acids. The germline V gene has CDR1 LNHDA and CDR2 SQIVND (reference sequence). CDR3: CASSISGSYEQYF. DNA of the CDR3: TGTGCCAGTAGTATAAGTGGGAGCTACGAGCAATACTTC.

V is TRBV28 and J is TRBJ2-7; 7 bases match TRBD1. Trimming cost V 3 bases and J 3 bases; bases outside gene matches: 14. The CDR3 extends over 17 amino acids. From germline, CDR1 is MDHEN and CDR2 SYDVKM. CDR3 sequence (DNA): TGTGCCAGCAGTTTTCGACAGGGCCAGTTTGATTTCTACGAGCAGTACTTC. Encoded protein: CASSFRQGQFDFYEQYF.

The chain carries TRBV6-6 and TRBJ2-2; 10 bases map to TRBD2. The CDR3 is 15 residues long. Looked up from germline, CDR1 is MNHNY and CDR2 is SVGAGI (reference sequence). V was clipped by 6 bases and J by 2 bases; unmatched bases: 3. The CDR3 DNA reads as TGTGCCAGCAGCGGACTAGCGGAAAACACCGGGGAGCTGTTTTTT. Translated: CASSGLAENTGELFF.